This TCR beta chain comes out of a study of TIL therapy for anti-PD-1-resistant metastatic lung cancer. Whole-study context: Tumors had a median PD-L1 proportion score of around 6.4%. Median tumor mutation burden was roughly 1.5 mutations per megabase.

Comments on this clone: The target antigen is unknown.

The V and J ends lost 0 bases and 7 bases respectively, with 10 bases between them. Germline V gene data show CDR1 as SGHDN and CDR2 as FVKESK. The CDR3 sequence is 14 residues long. Study findings and constraints: Treatment-naive, never-smoker and oncogene-addicted patients were overrepresented in this highly selected cohort.

This was the immunoSEQ v3 assay. Sequencing was performed with immunoSEQ multiplex PCR; in TCRdb, only in-frame clones are kept and a portion is missing. The sample consists of about 13,000 clones, 66% of them appearing once. As to time point: pre-treatment sample, taken before nivolumab and TIL therapy. Tumor tissue came from excised metastases, mostly pleural nodules or supraclavicular lymph nodes. Tumor harvest preceded PD-1/PD-L1 blockade, followed by nivolumab treatment. V usage is TRBV14 and J usage is TRBJ2-1; D is perhaps TRBD2 (5 bases). The TCR originated in a woman between 30 and 80 years old with non-small cell lung cancer. The sequencing here drew on tumor tissue, taken at baseline. DNA for the CDR3: TGTGCCAGCAGCCAAGAACTAGTGGGTAATGAGCAGTTCTTC. This encodes CASSQELVGNEQFF.